The rows below give T cell receptor beta chains drawn from one sample of a study of blood T cell repertoires in COVID-19. Measured with immunoSEQ multiplex PCR; TCRdb has only the in-frame clones, and not every one. The table lists about 92,000 clones, about 83% of them singletons, with 15% to 20% in the top ten. Sequencing was carried out using peripheral blood. These receptors came from a woman between 55 and 75 years old with COVID-19, enrolled during active disease. CDR3s include the opening cysteine and the closing phenylalanine or tryptophan. Each record gives: D gene, clone size, V gene, CDR3 length, J gene, CDR3 protein, CDR3 DNA. A D gene is named only where the DNA matches it firmly. Only some rows state a clone size, as once, few, many or a class for expanded clones.

d_gene: -; abundance: -; v_gene: TRBV30; len: 11; j_gene: TRBJ2-7; CDR3aa: CAWSLNYEQYF; CDR3nt: TGTGCCTGGAGTCTAAACTACGAGCAGTACTTC
d_gene: TRBD2; abundance: -; v_gene: TRBV3-1/TRBV3-2; len: 19; j_gene: TRBJ2-2; CDR3aa: CASSHAGLAGETNTGELFF; CDR3nt: TGTGCCAGCAGCCACGCGGGACTAGCGGGGGAGACGAACACCGGGGAGCTGTTTTTT
d_gene: TRBD1; abundance: -; v_gene: TRBV6-6; len: 13; j_gene: TRBJ1-2; CDR3aa: CATRQGIDYGYTF; CDR3nt: TGTGCCACGAGACAGGGTATTGACTATGGCTACACCTTC
d_gene: -; abundance: -; v_gene: TRBV15; len: 15; j_gene: TRBJ1-1; CDR3aa: CATSRFRGLNTEAFF; CDR3nt: TGTGCCACCAGCAGATTCAGGGGACTGAACACTGAAGCTTTCTTT
d_gene: -; abundance: -; v_gene: TRBV2; len: 13; j_gene: TRBJ1-2; CDR3aa: CASSLVANYGYTF; CDR3nt: TGTGCCAGCAGCCTCGTAGCTAACTATGGCTACACCTTC
d_gene: -; abundance: -; v_gene: TRBV29-1; len: 15; j_gene: TRBJ1-2; CDR3aa: CSATREGGSNYGYTF; CDR3nt: TGCAGCGCAACACGTGAAGGGGGTTCTAACTATGGCTACACCTTC
d_gene: -; abundance: -; v_gene: TRBV7-9; len: 13; j_gene: TRBJ1-2; CDR3aa: CASSLSTDYGYTF; CDR3nt: TGTGCCAGCAGCTTAAGCACGGACTATGGCTACACCTTC
d_gene: -; abundance: -; v_gene: TRBV11-2; len: 14; j_gene: TRBJ1-1; CDR3aa: CASSSGPGDTEAFF; CDR3nt: TGTGCCAGCAGTTCAGGGCCGGGGGACACTGAAGCTTTCTTT
d_gene: -; abundance: -; v_gene: TRBV29-1; len: 12; j_gene: TRBJ1-4; CDR3aa: CSVVYPGEKLFF; CDR3nt: TGCAGCGTCGTTTATCCGGGAGAAAAACTGTTTTTT
d_gene: TRBD1; abundance: -; v_gene: TRBV19; len: 15; j_gene: TRBJ1-2; CDR3aa: CASAEPTGEDYGYTF; CDR3nt: TGTGCCAGTGCAGAACCGACAGGGGAAGACTATGGCTACACCTTC
d_gene: -; abundance: -; v_gene: TRBV7-3; len: 14; j_gene: TRBJ2-1; CDR3aa: CASSLVGTANEQFF; CDR3nt: TGTGCCAGCAGCTTAGTAGGGACTGCAAATGAGCAGTTCTTC
d_gene: -; abundance: -; v_gene: TRBV6-5; len: 14; j_gene: TRBJ2-2; CDR3aa: CASSYYRDAGELFF; CDR3nt: TGTGCCAGCAGTTATTACAGGGACGCCGGGGAGCTGTTTTTT
d_gene: -; abundance: -; v_gene: TRBV30; len: 13; j_gene: TRBJ2-3; CDR3aa: CAWSRGGTDTQYF; CDR3nt: TGTGCCTGGAGTCGCGGGGGCACAGATACGCAGTATTTT
d_gene: -; abundance: -; v_gene: TRBV7-9; len: 15; j_gene: TRBJ1-6; CDR3aa: CASRDGLWKGSPLHF; CDR3nt: TGTGCCAGCCGCGACGGGCTTTGGAAGGGGTCACCCCTCCACTTT
d_gene: -; abundance: -; v_gene: TRBV10-1; len: 15; j_gene: TRBJ1-5; CDR3aa: CASSAGTFGNQPQHF; CDR3nt: TGCGCCAGCAGTGCCGGGACATTCGGCAATCAGCCCCAGCATTTT
d_gene: -; abundance: -; v_gene: TRBV6-2/TRBV6-3; len: 11; j_gene: TRBJ1-1; CDR3aa: CASGQGTEAFF; CDR3nt: TGTGCCAGCGGCCAGGGGACTGAAGCTTTCTTT
d_gene: TRBD2; abundance: -; v_gene: TRBV5-4; len: 15; j_gene: TRBJ2-1; CDR3aa: CASSWGGSPVGEQFF; CDR3nt: TGTGCCAGCAGCTGGGGGGGTTCTCCCGTAGGTGAGCAGTTCTTC
d_gene: TRBD2; abundance: -; v_gene: TRBV5-1; len: 15; j_gene: TRBJ2-5; CDR3aa: CASSLATSGGKTQYF; CDR3nt: TGCGCCAGCAGCTTGGCCACTAGCGGGGGGAAGACCCAGTACTTC
d_gene: TRBD2; abundance: -; v_gene: TRBV3-1/TRBV3-2; len: 15; j_gene: TRBJ2-7; CDR3aa: CASSLQGRGEAEQYF; CDR3nt: TGTGCCAGCAGCCTGCAGGGGCGGGGGGAAGCCGAGCAGTACTTC
d_gene: TRBD1; abundance: -; v_gene: TRBV3-1/TRBV3-2; len: 15; j_gene: TRBJ2-7; CDR3aa: CASSLVGQGAEEQYF; CDR3nt: TGTGCCAGCAGCCTTGTGGGACAGGGGGCGGAGGAGCAGTACTTC
d_gene: TRBD1; abundance: -; v_gene: TRBV28; len: 16; j_gene: TRBJ1-1; CDR3aa: CASKVYEDRGNTEAFF; CDR3nt: TGTGCCAGCAAGGTATACGAGGACAGGGGAAACACTGAAGCTTTCTTT
d_gene: TRBD1; abundance: -; v_gene: TRBV5-4; len: 17; j_gene: TRBJ1-2; CDR3aa: CASTTNAGGDYNYGYTF; CDR3nt: TGTGCCAGCACCACGAATGCAGGGGGAGACTACAACTATGGCTACACCTTC
d_gene: TRBD1; abundance: -; v_gene: TRBV9; len: 15; j_gene: TRBJ1-2; CDR3aa: CASSPRQGGIYGYTF; CDR3nt: TGTGCCAGCAGCCCCCGACAGGGGGGGATCTATGGCTACACCTTC
d_gene: TRBD1; abundance: -; v_gene: TRBV6-6; len: 12; j_gene: TRBJ1-4; CDR3aa: CASSRQGEKLFF; CDR3nt: TGTGCCAGCAGCAGACAGGGAGAAAAACTGTTTTTT
d_gene: -; abundance: -; v_gene: TRBV7-3; len: 16; j_gene: TRBJ2-1; CDR3aa: CASSLRAGAMYNEQFF; CDR3nt: TGTGCCAGCAGCTTACGGGCGGGGGCCATGTACAATGAGCAGTTCTTC
d_gene: -; abundance: few; v_gene: TRBV6-5; len: 15; j_gene: TRBJ1-6; CDR3aa: CASRAELQYNSPLHF; CDR3nt: TGTGCCAGCAGGGCCGAATTACAGTATAATTCACCCCTCCACTTT
d_gene: -; abundance: -; v_gene: TRBV28; len: 13; j_gene: TRBJ2-5; CDR3aa: CASSLNRAEAQYF; CDR3nt: TGTGCCAGCAGTTTAAACAGGGCCGAGGCCCAGTACTTC
d_gene: -; abundance: -; v_gene: TRBV2; len: 11; j_gene: TRBJ2-1; CDR3aa: CASDRHGEQFF; CDR3nt: TGTGCCAGCGACAGGCATGGGGAGCAGTTCTTC
d_gene: TRBD1; abundance: -; v_gene: TRBV11-2; len: 14; j_gene: TRBJ1-1; CDR3aa: CASSRQGPLPDAFF; CDR3nt: TGTGCCAGCAGCCGACAGGGGCCTCTTCCTGACGCTTTCTTT
d_gene: -; abundance: -; v_gene: TRBV6-2/TRBV6-3; len: 12; j_gene: TRBJ2-1; CDR3aa: CASSGPSGEQFF; CDR3nt: TGTGCCAGCAGTGGACCCAGCGGTGAGCAGTTCTTC
d_gene: -; abundance: once; v_gene: TRBV11-3; len: 14; j_gene: TRBJ2-7; CDR3aa: CASSFDSNSYEQYF; CDR3nt: TGTGCCAGCAGCTTCGACAGTAACTCCTACGAGCAGTACTTC